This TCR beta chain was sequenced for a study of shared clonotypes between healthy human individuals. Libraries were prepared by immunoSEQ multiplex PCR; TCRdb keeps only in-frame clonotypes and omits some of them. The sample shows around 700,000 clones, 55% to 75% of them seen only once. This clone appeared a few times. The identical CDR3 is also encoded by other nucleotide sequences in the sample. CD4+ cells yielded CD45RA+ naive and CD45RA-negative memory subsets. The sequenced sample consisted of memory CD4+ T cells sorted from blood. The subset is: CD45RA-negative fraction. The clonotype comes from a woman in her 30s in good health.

CDR3 sequence (DNA): TGTGCCAGCAGCGCAGACAGGGAATATGGCTACACCTTC. Protein: CASSADREYGYTF. This sequence joins TRBV2 and TRBJ1-2; 7 bases are shared with TRBD1. The CDR3 sequence is 13 residues long. The J segment lost 5 bases and the V segment lost 6 bases, leaving 6 bases of the junction unmatched. Per the germline V gene, CDR1 is SNHLY and CDR2 is FYNNEI.